The clone carrying this T cell receptor (beta chain) was counted ten times or more. Its specificity is unknown. Other autoimmune disease, uncontrolled infection, pregnancy and lactation led to exclusion. RNA transcripts yielded amplified TCR beta CDR3 regions. The library came from an HTBI-primed first-round RT-PCR and a second-round multiplex PCR. TCRdb reanalysed the multiplex PCR reads using MiXCR and keeps one entry per CDR3 protein. The table includes approximately 1.2 million distinct CDR3 sequences, roughly 35% detected once. The source of the sample is a study of Graves' ophthalmopathy and Graves' hyperthyroidism. Study in general: Hyperthyroidism counted as stable given no ophthalmopathy within 18 months of follow-up. Study outcomes and limitations: A majority of expanded thyroid clonotypes exceeding 0.001 frequency were likewise present in blood. Prediction of ophthalmopathy progression reached approximately 64% sensitivity and under 80% specificity.

CDR3 size: 14 residues. Unmatched junction bases numbered 8, after V lost 7 bases and J lost 4 bases. This chain joins TRBV12-3 or TRBV12-4 and TRBJ1-1; 8 positions agree with TRBD1. The specimen sequenced was peripheral blood or thyroid tissue (not recorded which). This receptor was taken from an adult man with Graves' hyperthyroidism. The CDR3 is CASNRGDSGTEAFF. The CDR3 region has the DNA TGTGCCAGCAACAGGGGGGATTCAGGCACTGAAGCTTTCTTT.